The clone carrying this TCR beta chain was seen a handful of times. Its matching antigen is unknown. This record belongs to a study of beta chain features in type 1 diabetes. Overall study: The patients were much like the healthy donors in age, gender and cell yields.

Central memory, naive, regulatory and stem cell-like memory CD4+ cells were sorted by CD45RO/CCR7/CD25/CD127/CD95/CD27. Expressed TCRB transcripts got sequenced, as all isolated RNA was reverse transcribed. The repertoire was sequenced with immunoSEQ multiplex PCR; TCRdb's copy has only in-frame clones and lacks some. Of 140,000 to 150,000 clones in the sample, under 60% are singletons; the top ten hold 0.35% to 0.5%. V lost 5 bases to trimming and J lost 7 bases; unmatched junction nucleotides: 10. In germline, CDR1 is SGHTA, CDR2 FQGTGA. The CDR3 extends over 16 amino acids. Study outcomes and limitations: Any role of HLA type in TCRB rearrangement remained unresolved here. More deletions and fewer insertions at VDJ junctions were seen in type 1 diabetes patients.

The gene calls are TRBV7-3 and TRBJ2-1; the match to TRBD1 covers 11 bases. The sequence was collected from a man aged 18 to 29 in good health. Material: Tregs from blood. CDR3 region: CASSRAGTGGRNEQFF. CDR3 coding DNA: TGTGCCAGCAGCCGGGCCGGGACAGGGGGAAGGAATGAGCAGTTCTTC.